This T cell receptor (beta chain) was sequenced for a study of blood T cell repertoires in COVID-19. Study background: Acute and convalescent COVID-19 samples came from the United States, Italy and Spain.

V lost 1 base to trimming and J lost 4 bases, with 20 bases between them. The length of the CDR3 is 17 residues. The repertoire was sequenced with immunoSEQ multiplex PCR; TCRdb's copy has only in-frame clones and lacks some. This table holds 200,000 to 250,000 clones, 88% found once. Sequencing was performed on PBMCs or T cells enriched from blood (not recorded which). V is TRBV5-3 and J is TRBJ1-2, with D perhaps matching TRBD1 (6 bases). TRBV5-3 is recorded as an ORF, its role being uncertain. This receptor was taken from a young woman who had recovered from COVID-19. The CDR3 nucleotides are TGTGCCAGAAGCTTGCCCGGACAGCCCGACTTGTGCTATGGCTACACCTTC. It encodes CARSLPGQPDLCYGYTF.